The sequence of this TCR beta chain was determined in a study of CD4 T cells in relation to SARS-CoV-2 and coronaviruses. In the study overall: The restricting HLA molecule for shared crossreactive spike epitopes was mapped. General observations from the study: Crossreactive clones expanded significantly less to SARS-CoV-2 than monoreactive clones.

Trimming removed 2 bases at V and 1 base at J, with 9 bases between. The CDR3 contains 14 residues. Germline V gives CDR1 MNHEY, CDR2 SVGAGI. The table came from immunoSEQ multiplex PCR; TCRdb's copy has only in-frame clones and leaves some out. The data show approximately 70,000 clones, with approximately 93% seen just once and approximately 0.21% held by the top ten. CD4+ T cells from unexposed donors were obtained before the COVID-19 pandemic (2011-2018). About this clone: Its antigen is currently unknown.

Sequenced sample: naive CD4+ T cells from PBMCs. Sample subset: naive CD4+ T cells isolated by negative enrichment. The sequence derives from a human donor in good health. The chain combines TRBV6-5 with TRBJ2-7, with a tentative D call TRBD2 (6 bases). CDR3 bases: TGTGCCAGCAGTTACCGGGGGATATCCTACGAGCAGTACTTC. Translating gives CASSYRGISYEQYF.